The entry that follows covers one T cell receptor (beta chain) sequence. Its antigen is undetermined. PCR used 60 Vbeta primers and 13 Jbeta primers. The data were produced by immunoSEQ multiplex PCR, yet TCRdb's version contains in-frame clones alone and is incomplete. The sample shows 150,000 to 250,000 clones, roughly 78% of them seen only once. The CDR3 has 13 amino acids. Germline lookup yields CDR1 SGHNT and CDR2 YENEEA. V lost 5 bases, J lost 7 bases, and 11 bases lay in between. This record belongs to a study of cytomegalovirus exposure and HLA in healthy donors. The study's findings and limits: For cytomegalovirus status, the classifier reportedly gave diagnoses with high specificity and sensitivity.

Donors had nominal health at sampling but likely had unrecorded immune exposures. The sequenced sample was PBMCs. The chain is built from TRBV11-3 and TRBJ1-4, with unresolved D. The source is a girl aged 5-17 years in good health and CMV-seropositive. CDR3 sequence reads: CASSIRGGEKLFF. The DNA for the CDR3 is TGTGCCAGCAGCATCCGAGGAGGTGAAAAACTGTTTTTT.